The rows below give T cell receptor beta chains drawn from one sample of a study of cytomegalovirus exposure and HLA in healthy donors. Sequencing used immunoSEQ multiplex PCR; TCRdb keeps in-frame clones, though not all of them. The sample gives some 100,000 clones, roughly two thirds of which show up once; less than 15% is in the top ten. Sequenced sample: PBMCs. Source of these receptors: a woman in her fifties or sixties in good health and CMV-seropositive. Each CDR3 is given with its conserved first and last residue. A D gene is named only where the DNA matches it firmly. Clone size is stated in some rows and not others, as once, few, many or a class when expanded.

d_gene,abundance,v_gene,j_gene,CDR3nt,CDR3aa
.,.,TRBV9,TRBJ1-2,TGTGCCAGCAGCGTAGACAGCTATGGCTACACCTTC,CASSVDSYGYTF
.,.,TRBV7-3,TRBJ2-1,TGTGCCAGCAGCTCAATGCCTAGCTCCAGCTCCTACAATGAGCAGTTCTTC,CASSSMPSSSSYNEQFF
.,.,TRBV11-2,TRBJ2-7,TGTGCCAGCTCTGGGGAGGCGATTAACTACGAGCAGTACTTC,CASSGEAINYEQYF
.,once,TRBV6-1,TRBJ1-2,TGTGCCAGCAGTGAAGGGCAGGTGGTTGTTTTTGACTACACCTTC,CASSEGQVVVFDYTF
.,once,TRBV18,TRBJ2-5,TGTGCCAGCTCACCACCCGGGAAGCAAGAGACCCAGTACTTC,CASSPPGKQETQYF
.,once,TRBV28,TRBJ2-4,TGTGCCAGCAGTCCCCGACAGCCCCTAGCCAAAAACATTCAGTACTTC,CASSPRQPLAKNIQYF
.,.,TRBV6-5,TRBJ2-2,TGTGCCAGCTGTCTTACGGACAGTAACCCCGGGGAGCTGTTTTTT,CASCLTDSNPGELFF
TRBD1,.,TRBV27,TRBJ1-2,TGTGCCAGCAGTTTAAAAGGACCGGGACAGGGTTTCGGTGGCTACACCTTC,CASSLKGPGQGFGGYTF
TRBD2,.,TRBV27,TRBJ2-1,TGTGCCAGCAGTTTTCACCCGGGACTAGCGGGCGGGAATGAGCAGTTCTTC,CASSFHPGLAGGNEQFF
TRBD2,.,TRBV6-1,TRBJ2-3,TGTGCCAGCAGTGGAGATTTGGGAGAACTAGCGGGAGTTTCAGATACGCAGTATTTT,CASSGDLGELAGVSDTQYF
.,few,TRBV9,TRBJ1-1,TGTGCCAGCAGCGTCCTTACGGGAGGGGGGGCTGAAGCTTTCTTT,CASSVLTGGGAEAFF
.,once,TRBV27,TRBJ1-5,TGTGCCAGCACGCCCAGGGGTGGGGTGCAGCCCCAGCATTTT,CASTPRGGVQPQHF
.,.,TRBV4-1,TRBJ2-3,TGCGCCAGCAGCCAAGTCAGCGGAGATACGCAGTATTTT,CASSQVSGDTQYF
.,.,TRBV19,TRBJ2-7,TGTGCCAGTAGTTCCCGGCGTGTTTCCCGCGGGGACTACGAGCAGTACTTC,CASSSRRVSRGDYEQYF
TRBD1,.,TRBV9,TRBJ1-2,TGTGCCAGCAGCGCCACCGGGACAGACATCTATGGCTACACCTTC,CASSATGTDIYGYTF
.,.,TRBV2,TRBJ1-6,TGTGCCAGCCGAATCGAACGGTCCTATAATTCACCCCTCCACTTT,CASRIERSYNSPLHF
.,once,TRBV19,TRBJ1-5,TGTGCCAGTAGTATCAGGGCGGGGCAGGGCACTCAGCCCCAGCATTTT,CASSIRAGQGTQPQHF
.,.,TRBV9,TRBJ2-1,TGTGCCAGCAGCCCCCGGACTTCTTACAATGAGCAGTTCTTC,CASSPRTSYNEQFF
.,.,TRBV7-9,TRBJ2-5,TGTGCCAGCTCCCTAGTAGGTAGCGCGTACCAAGAGACCCAGTACTTC,CASSLVGSAYQETQYF
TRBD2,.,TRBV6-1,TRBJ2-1,TGTGCCAGCATTACTAGCGGGAGTTTGGATGAGCAGTTCTTC,CASITSGSLDEQFF
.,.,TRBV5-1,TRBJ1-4,TGCGCCAGCAGCACGCTGGGGGGAGTGTATGAAAAACTGTTTTTT,CASSTLGGVYEKLFF
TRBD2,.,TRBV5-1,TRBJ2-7,TGCGCCAGCAGCCAGACTAGCGGGAGCTACGAGCAGTACTTC,CASSQTSGSYEQYF
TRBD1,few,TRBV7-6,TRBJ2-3,TGTGCCAGCAGCTGGCAGGGGGCTGATACGCAGTATTTT,CASSWQGADTQYF
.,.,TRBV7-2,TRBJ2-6,TGTGCCAGCAGCAAGCACAGGGCCCAAGGGGCCAACGTCCTGACTTTC,CASSKHRAQGANVLTF
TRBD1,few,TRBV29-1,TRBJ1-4,TGCAGCGTTGGCGAGACAGGGGGGAATGAAAAACTGTTTTTT,CSVGETGGNEKLFF
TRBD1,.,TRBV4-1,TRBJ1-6,TGCGCCAGCAGCCAAGAAGTCCTCCAGTCGACAGGGAATCGGAATTCACCCCTCCACTTT,CASSQEVLQSTGNRNSPLHF
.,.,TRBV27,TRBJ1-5,TGTGCCAGCAGCCAAGAGGGCCTCAATCAGCCCCAGCATTTT,CASSQEGLNQPQHF